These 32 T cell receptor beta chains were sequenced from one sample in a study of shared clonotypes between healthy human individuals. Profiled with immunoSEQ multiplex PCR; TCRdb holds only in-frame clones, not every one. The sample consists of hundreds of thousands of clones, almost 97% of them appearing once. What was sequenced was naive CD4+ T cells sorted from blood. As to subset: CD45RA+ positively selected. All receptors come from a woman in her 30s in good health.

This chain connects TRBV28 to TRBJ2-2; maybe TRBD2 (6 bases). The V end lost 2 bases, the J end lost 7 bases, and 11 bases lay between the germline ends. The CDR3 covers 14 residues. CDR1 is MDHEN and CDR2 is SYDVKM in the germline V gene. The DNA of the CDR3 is TGTGCCAGCAGTTTAGGGGGGATCAGCGGGGAGCTGTTTTTT. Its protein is CASSLGGISGELFF.

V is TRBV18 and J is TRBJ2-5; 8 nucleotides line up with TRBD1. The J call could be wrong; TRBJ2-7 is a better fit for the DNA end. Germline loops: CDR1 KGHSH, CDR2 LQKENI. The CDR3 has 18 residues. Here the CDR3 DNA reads TGTGCCAGCTCACAGTTCTACGGTAGCAGGGGGCGCAGTGGCGAGCAGTACTTC. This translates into CASSQFYGSRGRSGEQYF.

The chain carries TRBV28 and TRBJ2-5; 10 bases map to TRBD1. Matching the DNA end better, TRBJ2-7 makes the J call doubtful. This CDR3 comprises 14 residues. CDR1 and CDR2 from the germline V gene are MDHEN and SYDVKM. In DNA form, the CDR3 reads TGTGCCAGCAGGTCTGGACAGGGGGAGCACGAGCAGTACTTC. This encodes CASRSGQGEHEQYF.

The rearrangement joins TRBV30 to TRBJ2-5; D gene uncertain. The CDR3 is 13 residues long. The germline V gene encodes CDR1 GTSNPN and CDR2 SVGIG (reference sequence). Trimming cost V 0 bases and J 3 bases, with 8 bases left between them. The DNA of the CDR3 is TGTGCCTGGAGTGTGGCAGATAAAGAGACCCAGTACTTC. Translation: CAWSVADKETQYF.

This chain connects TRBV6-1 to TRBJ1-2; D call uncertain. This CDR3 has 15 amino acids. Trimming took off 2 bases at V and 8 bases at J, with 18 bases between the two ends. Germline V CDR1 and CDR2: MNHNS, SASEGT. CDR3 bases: TGTGCCAGCAGTGAAAGGTCCCAGGCTCCGCAGGGCTACACCTTC. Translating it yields CASSERSQAPQGYTF.

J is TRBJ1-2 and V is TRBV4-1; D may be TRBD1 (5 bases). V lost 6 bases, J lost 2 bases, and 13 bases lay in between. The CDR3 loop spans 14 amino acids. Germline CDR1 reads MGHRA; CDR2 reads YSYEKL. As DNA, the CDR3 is TGCGCCAGCAGGTTCGGGGCAACCAACTATGGCTACACCTTC. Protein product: CASRFGATNYGYTF.

This chain's CDR3 is CASSLGGTDACGSPLHF. The CDR3 DNA reads as TGTGCCAGCAGCTTGGGTGGGACCGACGCGTGCGGTTCACCCCTCCACTTT. This chain joins TRBV5-6 and TRBJ1-6; D may be TRBD1 (5 bases). Germline V lookup: CDR1 SGHDT, CDR2 YYEEEE. The CDR3 has 17 residues. Trimming shortened V by 0 bases and J by 9 bases, and 19 bases separated the two germline ends.

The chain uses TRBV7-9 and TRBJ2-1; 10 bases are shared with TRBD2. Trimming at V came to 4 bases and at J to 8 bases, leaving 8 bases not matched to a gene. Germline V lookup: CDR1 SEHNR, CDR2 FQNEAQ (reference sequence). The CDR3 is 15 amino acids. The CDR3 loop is CASSSLAGVSYEQFF. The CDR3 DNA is TGTGCCAGCAGCTCCCTAGCGGGAGTCTCGTATGAGCAGTTCTTC.

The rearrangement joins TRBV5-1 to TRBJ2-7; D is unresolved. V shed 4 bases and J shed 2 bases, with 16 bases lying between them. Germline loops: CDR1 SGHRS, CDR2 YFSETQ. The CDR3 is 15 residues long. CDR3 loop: CASSPGPDGTYEQYF. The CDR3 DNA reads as TGCGCCAGCAGCCCCGGCCCCGACGGTACCTACGAGCAGTACTTC. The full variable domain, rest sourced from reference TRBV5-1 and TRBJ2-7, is KAGVTQTPRYLIKTRGQQVTLSCSPISGHRSVSWYQQTPGQGLQFLFEYFSETQRNKGNFPGRFSGRQFSNSRSEMNVSTLELGDSALYLCASSPGPDGTYEQYFGPGTRLTVT.

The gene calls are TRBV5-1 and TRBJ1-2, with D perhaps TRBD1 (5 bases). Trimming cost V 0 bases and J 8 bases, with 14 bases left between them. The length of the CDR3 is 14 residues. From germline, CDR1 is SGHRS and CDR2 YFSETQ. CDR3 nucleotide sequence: TGCGCCAGCAGCTTGGACGGGACTCTGGGGGGCTACACCTTC. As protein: CASSLDGTLGGYTF.

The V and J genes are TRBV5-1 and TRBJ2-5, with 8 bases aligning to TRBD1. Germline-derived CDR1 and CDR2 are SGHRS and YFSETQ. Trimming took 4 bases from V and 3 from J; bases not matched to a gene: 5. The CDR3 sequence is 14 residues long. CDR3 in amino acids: CASSAPDREETQYF. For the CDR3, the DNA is TGCGCCAGCAGCGCGCCGGACAGGGAAGAGACCCAGTACTTC.

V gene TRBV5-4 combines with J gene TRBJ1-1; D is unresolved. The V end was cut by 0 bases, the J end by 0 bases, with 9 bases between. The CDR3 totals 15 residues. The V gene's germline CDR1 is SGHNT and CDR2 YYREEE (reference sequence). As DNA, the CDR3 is TGTGCCAGCAGCTTGGAAGGCCACATGAACACTGAAGCTTTCTTT. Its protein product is CASSLEGHMNTEAFF.

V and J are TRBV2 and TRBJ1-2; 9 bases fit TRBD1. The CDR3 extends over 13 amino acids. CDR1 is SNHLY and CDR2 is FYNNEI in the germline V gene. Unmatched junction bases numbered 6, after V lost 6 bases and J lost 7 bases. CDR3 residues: CASSFTTGGGYTF. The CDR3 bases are TGTGCCAGCAGCTTTACGACAGGGGGTGGCTACACCTTC.

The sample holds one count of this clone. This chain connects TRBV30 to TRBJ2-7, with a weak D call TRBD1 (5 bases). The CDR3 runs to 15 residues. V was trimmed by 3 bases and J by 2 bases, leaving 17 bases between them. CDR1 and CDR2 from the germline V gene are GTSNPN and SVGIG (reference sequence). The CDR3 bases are TGTGCCTGGAGCCCGGGTTCCAGGGTACCCTACGAGCAGTACTTC. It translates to CAWSPGSRVPYEQYF.

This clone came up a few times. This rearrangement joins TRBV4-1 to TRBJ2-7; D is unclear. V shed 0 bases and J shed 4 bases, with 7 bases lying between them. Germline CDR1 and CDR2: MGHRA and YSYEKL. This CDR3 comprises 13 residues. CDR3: CASSQDRWYEQYF. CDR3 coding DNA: TGCGCCAGCAGCCAAGATCGTTGGTACGAGCAGTACTTC.

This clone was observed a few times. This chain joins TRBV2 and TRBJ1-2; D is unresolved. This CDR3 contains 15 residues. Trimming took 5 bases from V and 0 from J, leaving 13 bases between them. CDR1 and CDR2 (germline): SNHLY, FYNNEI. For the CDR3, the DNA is TGTGCCAGCAGTAAGGACGGTTTAGCTAACTATGGCTACACCTTC. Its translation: CASSKDGLANYGYTF.

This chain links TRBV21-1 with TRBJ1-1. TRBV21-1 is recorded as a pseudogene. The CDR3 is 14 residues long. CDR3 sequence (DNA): TGTGCCAGCAGCAAATCAACGGGCCCTCCGGTGGCTTTCTTT. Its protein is CASSKSTGPPVAFF.

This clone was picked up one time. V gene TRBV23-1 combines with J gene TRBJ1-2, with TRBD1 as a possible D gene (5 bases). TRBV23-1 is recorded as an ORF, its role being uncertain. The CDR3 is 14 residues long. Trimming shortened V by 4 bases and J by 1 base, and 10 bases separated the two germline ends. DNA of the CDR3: TGCGCCAGCAGTCGGGACGAGTATAACTATGGCTACACCTTC. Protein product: CASSRDEYNYGYTF.

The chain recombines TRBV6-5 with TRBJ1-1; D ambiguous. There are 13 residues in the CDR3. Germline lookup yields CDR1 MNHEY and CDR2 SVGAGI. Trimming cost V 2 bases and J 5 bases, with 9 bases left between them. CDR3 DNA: TGTGCCAGCAGTTACGGGTCCGGAACTGAAGCTTTCTTT. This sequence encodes CASSYGSGTEAFF.

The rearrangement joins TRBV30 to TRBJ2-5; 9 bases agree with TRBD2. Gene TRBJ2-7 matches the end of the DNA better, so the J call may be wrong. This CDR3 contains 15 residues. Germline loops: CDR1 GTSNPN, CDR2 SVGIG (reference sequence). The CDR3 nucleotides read TGTGCCTGGAGTGCCCGCGGGAGGGCCTCCTACGAGCAGTACTTC. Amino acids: CAWSARGRASYEQYF.

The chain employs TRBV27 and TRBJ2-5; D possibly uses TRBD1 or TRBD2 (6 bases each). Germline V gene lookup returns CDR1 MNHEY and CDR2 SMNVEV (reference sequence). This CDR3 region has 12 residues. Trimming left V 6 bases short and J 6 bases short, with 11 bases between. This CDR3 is CASRAGGQTQYF. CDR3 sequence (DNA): TGTGCCAGCAGGGCCGGGGGCCAGACCCAGTACTTC.

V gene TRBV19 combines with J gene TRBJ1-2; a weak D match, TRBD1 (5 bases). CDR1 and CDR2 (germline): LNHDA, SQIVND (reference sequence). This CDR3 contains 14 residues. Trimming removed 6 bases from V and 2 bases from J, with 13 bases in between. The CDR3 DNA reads TGTGCCAGTAGCTCTCGGGGACCAAACTATGGCTACACCTTC. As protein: CASSSRGPNYGYTF.

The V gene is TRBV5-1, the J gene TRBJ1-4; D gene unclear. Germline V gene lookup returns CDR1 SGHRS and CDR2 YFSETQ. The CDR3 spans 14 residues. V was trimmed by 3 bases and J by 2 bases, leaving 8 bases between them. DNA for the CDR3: TGCGCCAGCAGCTGGGCAGGTACTAATGAAAAACTGTTTTTT. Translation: CASSWAGTNEKLFF.

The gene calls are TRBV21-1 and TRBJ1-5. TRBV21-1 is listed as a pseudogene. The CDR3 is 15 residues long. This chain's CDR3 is CASSFQAENHQPQHF. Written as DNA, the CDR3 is TGTGCCAGCAGCTTCCAAGCAGAAAACCATCAGCCCCAGCATTTT.

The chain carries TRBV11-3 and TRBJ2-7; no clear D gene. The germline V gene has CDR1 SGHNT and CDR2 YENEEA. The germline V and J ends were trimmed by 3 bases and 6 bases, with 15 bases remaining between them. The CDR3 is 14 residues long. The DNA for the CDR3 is TGTGCCAGCAGCTTGGACGATCGGCTGGGCGAGCAGTACTTC. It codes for CASSLDDRLGEQYF.

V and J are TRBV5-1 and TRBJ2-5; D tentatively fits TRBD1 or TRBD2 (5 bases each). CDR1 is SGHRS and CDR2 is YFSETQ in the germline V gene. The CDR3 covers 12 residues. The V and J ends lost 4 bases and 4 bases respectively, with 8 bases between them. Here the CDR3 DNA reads TGCGCCAGCAGCCTGAGGGGAGAGACCCAGTACTTC. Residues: CASSLRGETQYF.

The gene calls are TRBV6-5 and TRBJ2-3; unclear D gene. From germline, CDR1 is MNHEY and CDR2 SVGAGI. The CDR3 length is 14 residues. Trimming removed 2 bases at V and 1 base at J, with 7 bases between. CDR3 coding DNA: TGTGCCAGCAGTTACAACAGCCGCACAGATACGCAGTATTTT. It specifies CASSYNSRTDTQYF.

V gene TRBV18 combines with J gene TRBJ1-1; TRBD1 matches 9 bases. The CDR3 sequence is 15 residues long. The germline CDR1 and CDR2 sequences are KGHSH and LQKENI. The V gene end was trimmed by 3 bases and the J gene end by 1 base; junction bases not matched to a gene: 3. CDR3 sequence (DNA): TGTGCCAGCTCACCGGGACAGGGTTCGAACACTGAAGCTTTCTTT. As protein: CASSPGQGSNTEAFF.

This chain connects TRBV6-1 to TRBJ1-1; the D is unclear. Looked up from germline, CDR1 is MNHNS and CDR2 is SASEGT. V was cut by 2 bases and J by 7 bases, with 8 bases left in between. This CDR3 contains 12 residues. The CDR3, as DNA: TGTGCCAGCAGTGAACGGCGTGGTGAAGCTTTCTTT. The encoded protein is CASSERRGEAFF.

The CDR3 sequence is CASSPGRISGELFF. In DNA form, the CDR3 reads TGTGCCAGCAGCCCGGGCCGCATTTCCGGGGAGCTGTTTTTT. The chain joins TRBV7-8 to TRBJ2-2; D gene unclear. With 5 bases removed from V and 6 bases from J, the gap between germline ends came to 13 bases. Germline CDR1 and CDR2: SGHVS and FQNEAQ. This CDR3 spans 14 amino acids.

The CDR3 DNA reads TGTGCCAGCAGTTCGGGACAGGGGGGGTATACGCAGTATTTT. It yields the protein CASSSGQGGYTQYF. The V gene is TRBV27, the J gene TRBJ2-3; 11 bases align to TRBD1. V shed 4 bases, J shed 7 bases, and the junction held 4 bases outside the gene matches. Germline CDR1 reads MNHEY; CDR2 reads SMNVEV (reference sequence). The CDR3 extends over 14 amino acids.

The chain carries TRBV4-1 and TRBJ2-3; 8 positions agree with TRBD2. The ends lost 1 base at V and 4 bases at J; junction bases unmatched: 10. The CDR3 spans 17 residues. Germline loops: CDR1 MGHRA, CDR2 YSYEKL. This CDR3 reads CASSQGSGGPLADTQYF. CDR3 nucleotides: TGCGCCAGCAGCCAAGGATCGGGAGGGCCGCTCGCAGATACGCAGTATTTT.